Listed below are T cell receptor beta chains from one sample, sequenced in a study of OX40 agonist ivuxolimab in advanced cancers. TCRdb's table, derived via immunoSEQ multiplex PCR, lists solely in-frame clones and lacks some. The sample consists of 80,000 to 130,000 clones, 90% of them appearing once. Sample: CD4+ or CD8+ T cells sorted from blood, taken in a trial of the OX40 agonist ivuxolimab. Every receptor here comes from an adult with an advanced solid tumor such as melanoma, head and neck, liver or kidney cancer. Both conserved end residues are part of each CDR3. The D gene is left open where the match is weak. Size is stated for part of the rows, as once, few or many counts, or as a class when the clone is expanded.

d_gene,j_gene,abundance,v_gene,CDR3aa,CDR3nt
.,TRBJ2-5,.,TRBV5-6,CASSSRRVYQETQYF,TGTGCCAGCAGTTCGAGGAGGGTCTACCAAGAGACCCAGTACTTC
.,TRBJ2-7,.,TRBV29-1,CSGRWAYEQYF,TGCAGCGGGAGATGGGCCTACGAGCAGTACTTC
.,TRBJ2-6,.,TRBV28,CASSLAGANVLTF,TGTGCCAGCAGTTTGGCGGGGGCCAACGTCCTGACTTTC
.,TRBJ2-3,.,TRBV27,CASNPTRPTGGQWLGLSTDTQYF,TGTGCCAGCAACCCAACGCGACCCACCGGAGGGCAGTGGCTGGGCCTTAGCACAGATACGCAGTATTTT
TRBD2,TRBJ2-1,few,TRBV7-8,CASSPSIAGVNEQFF,TGTGCCAGCAGCCCGTCAATAGCGGGAGTCAATGAGCAGTTCTTC
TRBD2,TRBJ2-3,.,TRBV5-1,CASSFYSGSSDTQYF,TGCGCCAGCAGCTTTTATAGCGGGAGCTCAGATACGCAGTATTTT
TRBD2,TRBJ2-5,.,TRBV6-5,CASSWGGETQYF,TGTGCCAGCAGTTGGGGGGGAGAGACCCAGTACTTC
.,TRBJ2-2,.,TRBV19,CASSMGPGTGELFF,TGTGCCAGTAGTATGGGGCCGGGGACCGGGGAGCTGTTTTTT
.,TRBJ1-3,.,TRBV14,CASSHLNTANTIYF,TGTGCCAGCAGCCATCTCAATACGGCAAACACCATATATTTT
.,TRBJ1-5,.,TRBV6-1,CASRQGYNQPQHF,TGTGCCAGCAGACAGGGATATAATCAGCCCCAGCATTTT
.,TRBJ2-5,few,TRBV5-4,CASSLGREETQYF,TGTGCCAGCAGCTTGGGCAGGGAGGAGACCCAGTACTTC
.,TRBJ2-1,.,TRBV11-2,CASSLVVGEQFF,TGTGCCAGCAGCTTAGTTGTCGGTGAGCAGTTCTTC
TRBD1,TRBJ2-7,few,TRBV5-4,CASSVPGQGTYEQYF,TGTGCCAGCAGCGTACCGGGACAGGGGACCTACGAGCAGTACTTC
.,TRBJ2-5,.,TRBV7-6,CASSPVGSSLLETQYF,TGTGCCAGCAGCCCAGTTGGTAGCTCATTATTAGAGACCCAGTACTTC
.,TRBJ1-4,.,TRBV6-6,CASRDPGPNEKLFF,TGTGCCAGCAGGGACCCGGGACCTAATGAAAAACTGTTTTTT
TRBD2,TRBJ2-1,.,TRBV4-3,CASSQEGLAGESYNEQFF,TGCGCCAGCAGCCAAGAGGGTTTAGCGGGAGAGTCCTACAATGAGCAGTTCTTC
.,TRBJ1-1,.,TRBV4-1,CASSRPLQGNTEAFF,TGCGCCAGCAGCCGCCCACTACAGGGGAACACTGAAGCTTTCTTT
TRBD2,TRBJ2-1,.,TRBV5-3,CARSSFGREGLAPGYNEQFF,TGTGCCAGAAGCTCTTTTGGCAGGGAGGGACTAGCGCCAGGGTACAATGAGCAGTTCTTC
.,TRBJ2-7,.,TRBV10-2,CASSGVSEQYF,TGCGCCAGCAGTGGCGTGTCCGAGCAGTACTTC
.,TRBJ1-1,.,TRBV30,CAWGEYTRTEAFF,TGTGCCTGGGGGGAATACACGAGGACTGAAGCTTTCTTT
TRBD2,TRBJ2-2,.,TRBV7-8,CASSRTGLANTGELFF,TGTGCCAGCAGCCGCACGGGACTAGCGAACACCGGGGAGCTGTTTTTT
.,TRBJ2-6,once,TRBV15,CATSDRLGANVLTF,TGTGCCACCAGCGATCGCCTTGGGGCCAACGTCCTGACTTTC
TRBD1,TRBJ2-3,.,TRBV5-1,CASSLGQDTDTQYF,TGCGCCAGCAGCCTGGGACAGGATACAGATACGCAGTATTTT
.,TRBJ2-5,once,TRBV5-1,CASSLASREETQYF,TGCGCCAGCAGCTTGGCGTCGAGGGAAGAGACCCAGTACTTC
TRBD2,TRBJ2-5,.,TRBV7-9,CASSQGAGGAETQYF,TGTGCCAGCAGCCAAGGTGCGGGAGGAGCGGAGACCCAGTACTTC
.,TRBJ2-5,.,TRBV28,CASSPRGTARETQYF,TGTGCCAGCAGTCCTAGAGGGACTGCCAGGGAGACCCAGTACTTC
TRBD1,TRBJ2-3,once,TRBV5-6,CASSHRTGGFADTQYF,TGTGCCAGCAGCCATCGGACAGGGGGCTTCGCAGATACGCAGTATTTT
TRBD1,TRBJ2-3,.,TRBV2,CASSEGTGGMYTQYF,TGTGCCAGCAGTGAAGGGACAGGGGGCATGTATACGCAGTATTTT
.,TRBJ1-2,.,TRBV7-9,CASSPRGYGYTF,TGTGCCAGCAGCCCAAGAGGCTATGGCTACACCTTC
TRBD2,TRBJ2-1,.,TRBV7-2,CASSGGKLAGGSEQFF,TGTGCCAGCAGCGGTGGGAAGTTAGCGGGAGGGAGTGAGCAGTTCTTC